This passage covers 21 T cell receptor beta chains from one sample sequenced in a study of graft-versus-host responses after intestinal transplantation. Profiled with immunoSEQ multiplex PCR; TCRdb holds only in-frame clones, not every one. Of 75,000 to 100,000 clones in the sample, around 90% were seen once. The input for sequencing was PBMCs, taken about 460 days after intestinal transplant. These receptors were obtained from a human patient who received an intestinal transplant, so some T cells may come from the graft donor.

This sequence joins TRBV20-1 and TRBJ2-5; D may correspond to TRBD1 or TRBD2 (5 bases each). Germline V lookup: CDR1 DFQATT, CDR2 SNEGSKA (reference sequence). The CDR3 has 11 amino acids. The CDR3: CMGTAEETQYF. As DNA, the CDR3 is TGCATGGGGACGGCTGAAGAGACCCAGTACTTC.

The rearrangement uses TRBV2 and TRBJ1-1; D is unresolved. This CDR3 has 16 residues. Germline lookup yields CDR1 SNHLY and CDR2 FYNNEI. Between the trimmed V and J ends, which lost 7 bases and 6 bases, there was a span of 24 bases. The CDR3 nucleotides read TGTGCCAGCACCCCCCCGGTGGCCGTGTCATCCGCTGAAGCTTTCTTT. Encoded protein: CASTPPVAVSSAEAFF.

The chain uses TRBV9 and TRBJ1-2, with D possibly matching TRBD1 (6 bases). Trimming cost V 0 bases and J 4 bases, with 16 bases left between them. This CDR3 is built from 16 residues. From germline, CDR1 is SGDLS and CDR2 YYNGEE. The CDR3 DNA is TGTGCCAGCAGCGTAGGTTGGGGGCAGGGGCTCTATGGCTACACCTTC. Translating it yields CASSVGWGQGLYGYTF.

The chain recombines TRBV4-1 with TRBJ1-2; no firm D call. In germline, CDR1 is MGHRA, CDR2 YSYEKL. The length of the CDR3 is 15 residues. V gave up 3 bases and J gave up 3 bases, with 14 bases separating them. CDR3 DNA sequence: TGCGCCAGCAGCCACCCCCAAGGACGGGACTATGGCTACACCTTC. Its protein product is CASSHPQGRDYGYTF.

The chain's CDR3 is CASSRGFNYNEQFF. CDR3 sequence (DNA): TGTGCCAGCAGCAGGGGTTTTAATTACAATGAGCAGTTCTTC. V is TRBV25-1 and J is TRBJ2-1, with D possibly TRBD1 on 6 matching bases. This CDR3 is 14 amino acids long. V was trimmed by 6 bases and J by 4 bases, leaving 13 bases between them. Germline V CDR1 and CDR2: MGHDK, SYGVNS.

This CDR3 reads CASSPEASSRYNEKLFF. CDR3 sequence (DNA): TGTGCCAGCTCACCAGAAGCCAGCAGCCGATATAATGAAAAACTGTTTTTT. The rearrangement uses TRBV18 and TRBJ1-4; D uncertain. This CDR3 is 17 amino acids long. V shed 2 bases and J shed 4 bases, with 17 bases lying between them. Germline V gives CDR1 KGHSH, CDR2 LQKENI.

V usage is TRBV5-1 and J usage is TRBJ2-7, with a weak D call TRBD1 (6 bases). V lost 4 bases and J 3 bases, leaving 17 bases between the germline ends. The CDR3 extends over 15 amino acids. Germline V gene data show CDR1 as SGHRS and CDR2 as YFSETQ. CDR3 amino acids: CASSRQGSSFYEQYF. CDR3 DNA sequence: TGCGCCAGCAGCCGTCAGGGGTCCTCCTTCTACGAGCAGTACTTC.

This chain joins TRBV5-1 and TRBJ2-3, with D unresolved. The germline V and J ends were trimmed by 0 bases and 1 base, with 6 bases remaining between them. The CDR3 covers 14 residues. Germline lookup yields CDR1 SGHRS and CDR2 YFSETQ. The CDR3 loop is CASSLDPGTDTQYF. The CDR3 DNA sequence: TGCGCCAGCAGCTTGGACCCTGGCACAGATACGCAGTATTTT.

This clone was observed a single time. The chain has TRBV5-1 and TRBJ1-2; D gene uncertain. The V and J ends lost 1 base and 2 bases respectively, with 6 bases between them. The CDR3 is 13 amino acids. Germline V gene sequence: CDR1 SGHRS, CDR2 YFSETQ. The CDR3 reads CASSLTPNYGYTF. The CDR3 DNA is TGCGCCAGCAGCTTGACCCCGAACTATGGCTACACCTTC. The whole variable domain, filled in from reference TRBV5-1 and TRBJ1-2, reads KAGVTQTPRYLIKTRGQQVTLSCSPISGHRSVSWYQQTPGQGLQFLFEYFSETQRNKGNFPGRFSGRQFSNSRSEMNVSTLELGDSALYLCASSLTPNYGYTFGSGTRLTVV.

Only one count was recorded for this clone. This chain uses TRBV2 with TRBJ2-3, with 10 bases that match TRBD2. V gave up 7 bases and J gave up 4 bases; unmatched junction bases: 8. The CDR3 consists of 15 residues. Germline assignment: CDR1 SNHLY and CDR2 FYNNEI. CDR3 DNA: TGTGCCAGCACCCAGCGGGGGGGTTGGTCAGATACGCAGTATTTT. Translating gives CASTQRGGWSDTQYF.

In DNA, the CDR3 is TGTGCCATCAGTGAAGGACAGAACACTGAAGCTTTCTTT. This codes for CAISEGQNTEAFF. The chain uses TRBV10-3 and TRBJ1-1; maybe TRBD1 (5 bases). Trimming left V 3 bases short and J 1 base short, with 6 bases between. Germline V CDR1 and CDR2: ENHRY, SYGVKD. The CDR3 runs 13 residues.

A few counts support this clone. The CDR3, as DNA: TGCGCCAGCAGCAAGCGGCAGGACCGATCTGGAAACACCATATATTTT. It encodes CASSKRQDRSGNTIYF. V and J are TRBV10-2 and TRBJ1-3, with unresolved D. The CDR3 spans 16 residues. V dropped 6 bases and J dropped 1 base, with 16 bases sitting between them. Germline V gene sequence: CDR1 WSHSY, CDR2 SAAADI.

The chain has TRBV5-8 and TRBJ1-2, with 7 bases identical to TRBD1. The junction had 12 bases not matched to a gene; V was cut back by 6 bases and J by 4 bases. In germline, CDR1 is SGHTS, CDR2 YDEGEE. This CDR3 has 15 amino acids. The CDR3 reads CASMRQGGLFYGYTF. In DNA, the CDR3 is TGTGCCAGCATGAGGCAGGGGGGTCTCTTCTATGGCTACACCTTC.

This clone was seen just once. J is TRBJ1-2 and V is TRBV6-6; 7 bases are shared with TRBD1. J gave up 3 bases and V 6 bases, and 7 bases lay outside the gene matches. CDR1 is MNHNY and CDR2 is SVGAGI in the germline V gene (reference sequence). The CDR3 runs 14 residues. CDR3 residues: CASRQTGMDYGYTF. In nucleotides, the CDR3 is TGTGCCAGCAGACAGACAGGGATGGACTATGGCTACACCTTC.

CDR3 residues: CATRTGKDTEAFF. CDR3 DNA: TGTGCCACCAGGACAGGGAAGGACACTGAAGCTTTCTTT. The chain links TRBV10-3 to TRBJ1-1; 8 bases line up with TRBD1. V dropped 10 bases and J dropped 3; count of bases not matched to a gene: 7. Per the germline V gene, CDR1 is ENHRY and CDR2 is SYGVKD. The CDR3 has 13 residues.

The CDR3 spells CASTSGGQYTHTDTQYF. CDR3 coding DNA: TGTGCCAGCACCAGCGGGGGCCAGTATACACATACAGATACGCAGTATTTT. The chain links TRBV21-1 to TRBJ2-3; TRBD2, the table's D call, was not compared with the DNA. TRBV21-1 has pseudogene status. The CDR3 has 17 residues.

The chain carries TRBV7-8 and TRBJ1-1, with TRBD1 as a possible D gene (5 bases). Trimming took 5 bases from V and 3 from J, leaving 13 bases between them. Germline-derived CDR1 and CDR2 are SGHVS and FQNEAQ. The length of the CDR3 is 14 residues. For the CDR3, the DNA is TGTGCCAGCAGCCATTATACAGGTGACACTGAAGCTTTCTTT. Its protein product is CASSHYTGDTEAFF.

The V and J genes are TRBV29-1 and TRBJ2-5; D is uncertain. CDR1 and CDR2 (germline): SQVTM, ANQGSEA. CDR3 length: 15 residues. The germline V and J ends were trimmed by 4 bases and 2 bases, with 17 bases remaining between them. As DNA, the CDR3 is TGCAGCGTTGGAAAACTCGCGCTATTTCAAGAGACCCAGTACTTC. Translating gives CSVGKLALFQETQYF.

The rearrangement links TRBV7-5 to TRBJ1-3. TRBV7-5 is a listed pseudogene. This CDR3 region has 15 residues. Here the CDR3 DNA reads TGTGCCAGCAGACTGGACGGAGGGGCTGGAAACACCATATATTTT. Protein sequence: CASRLDGGAGNTIYF.

This rearrangement joins TRBV5-1 to TRBJ2-3; the D gene is possibly TRBD1 (5 bases). Germline V CDR1 and CDR2: SGHRS, YFSETQ. Deletions cut 2 bases from V and 3 bases from J, with 7 bases between. The CDR3 is made up of 13 amino acids. DNA of the CDR3: TGCGCCAGCAGCTTCAAGGGGACAGATACGCAGTATTTT. Amino acid sequence: CASSFKGTDTQYF.

The rearrangement uses TRBV5-8 and TRBJ1-2; D is ambiguous. This CDR3 spans 15 amino acids. In germline, CDR1 is SGHTS, CDR2 YDEGEE. V was shortened by 1 base and J by 4 bases, with 14 bases between the two germline ends. In DNA, the CDR3 is TGTGCCAGCAGCTTGTCACGGGGTTTTCGCTATGGCTACACCTTC. Its translation is CASSLSRGFRYGYTF.